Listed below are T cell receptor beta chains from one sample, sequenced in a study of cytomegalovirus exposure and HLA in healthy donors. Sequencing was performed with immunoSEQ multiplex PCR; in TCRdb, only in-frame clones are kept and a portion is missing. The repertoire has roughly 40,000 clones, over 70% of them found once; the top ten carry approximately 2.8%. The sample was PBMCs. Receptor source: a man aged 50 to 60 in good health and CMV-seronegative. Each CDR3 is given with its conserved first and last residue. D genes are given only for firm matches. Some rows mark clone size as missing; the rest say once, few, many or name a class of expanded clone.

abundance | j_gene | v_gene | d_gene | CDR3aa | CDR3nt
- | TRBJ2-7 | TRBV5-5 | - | CASSSVMSEQYF | TGTGCCAGCAGCTCGGTAATGTCCGAGCAGTACTTC
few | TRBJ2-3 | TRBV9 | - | CASSNDGSADTQYF | TGTGCCAGCAGCAACGACGGGTCAGCAGATACGCAGTATTTT
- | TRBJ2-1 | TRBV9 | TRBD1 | CASSVTGFSNNEQFF | TGTGCCAGCAGCGTGACAGGGTTCTCCAACAATGAGCAGTTCTTC
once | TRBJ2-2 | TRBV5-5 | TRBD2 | CASVWGGTGELFF | TGTGCCAGCGTGTGGGGGGGAACCGGGGAGCTGTTTTTT
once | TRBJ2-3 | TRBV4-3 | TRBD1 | CASSQDIAGQGFGTQYF | TGCGCCAGCAGCCAAGACATAGCGGGACAGGGGTTTGGTACGCAGTATTTT
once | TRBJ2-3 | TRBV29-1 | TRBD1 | CSGTEQGWTDTQYF | TGCAGCGGAACGGAACAGGGGTGGACAGATACGCAGTATTTT
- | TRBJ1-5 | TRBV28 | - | CASTTEWFGNQPQHF | TGTGCCAGCACAACAGAGTGGTTTGGCAATCAGCCCCAGCATTTT
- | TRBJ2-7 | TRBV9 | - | CASSPREQYF | TGTGCCAGCAGCCCCCGCGAGCAGTACTTC
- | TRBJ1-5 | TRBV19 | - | CASSIGSYSNQPQHF | TGTGCCAGTAGTATAGGCAGTTATAGCAATCAGCCCCAGCATTTT
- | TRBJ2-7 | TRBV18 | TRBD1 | CASSPGTGHEQYF | TGTGCCAGCTCACCAGGGACAGGCCACGAGCAGTACTTC
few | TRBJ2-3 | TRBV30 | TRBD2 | CAWSAPTSGGSGTQYF | TGTGCCTGGAGTGCCCCGACTAGCGGGGGTTCGGGTACGCAGTATTTT
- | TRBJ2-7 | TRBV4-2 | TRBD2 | CASSQGGGYEQYF | TGTGCCAGCAGCCAAGGGGGGGGCTACGAGCAGTACTTC
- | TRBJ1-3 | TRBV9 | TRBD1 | CASSAGQGAGNTIYF | TGTGCCAGCAGCGCCGGACAGGGGGCTGGAAACACCATATATTTT
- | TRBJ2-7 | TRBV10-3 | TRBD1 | CAISDPGTGVDEQYF | TGTGCCATCAGCGACCCCGGGACAGGGGTAGACGAGCAGTACTTC
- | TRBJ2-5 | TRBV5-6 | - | CASSLTGKETQYF | TGTGCCAGCAGCTTGACAGGGAAAGAGACCCAGTACTTC
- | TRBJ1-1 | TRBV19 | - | CASSIGTVPQAFF | TGTGCCAGTAGTATAGGAACAGTCCCACAAGCTTTCTTT
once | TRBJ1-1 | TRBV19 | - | CASSLHGSRYTEAFF | TGTGCCAGTAGTCTACACGGGAGTCGGTACACTGAAGCTTTCTTT
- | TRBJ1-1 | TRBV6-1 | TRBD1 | CASQGELNTEAFF | TGTGCCAGCCAGGGGGAGTTGAACACTGAAGCTTTCTTT
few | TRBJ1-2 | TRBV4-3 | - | CASSQATGGVKRYGYTF | TGCGCCAGCAGCCAAGCTACGGGGGGGGTGAAGAGATATGGCTACACCTTC
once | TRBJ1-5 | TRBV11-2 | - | CASSLGGDQPQHF | TGTGCCAGCAGCTTAGGGGGCGATCAGCCCCAGCATTTT
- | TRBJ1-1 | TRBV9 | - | CASSVDVGRGTEAFF | TGTGCCAGCAGCGTAGATGTGGGCCGGGGGACTGAAGCTTTCTTT
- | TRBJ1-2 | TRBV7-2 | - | CASGITNGYTF | TGTGCCAGCGGCATAACCAATGGCTACACCTTC
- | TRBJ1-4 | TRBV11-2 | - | CASSFRGGEKLFF | TGTGCCAGCAGCTTCCGGGGGGGTGAAAAACTGTTTTTT
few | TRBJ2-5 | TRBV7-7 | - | CASSQDLPGTQYF | TGTGCTAGCAGCCAGGACTTACCAGGGACCCAGTACTTC
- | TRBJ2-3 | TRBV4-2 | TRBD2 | CASSLGRRGLAGGTDTQYF | TGTGCCAGCAGCCTGGGGCGGAGGGGACTAGCGGGGGGCACAGATACGCAGTATTTT
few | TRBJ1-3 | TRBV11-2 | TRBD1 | CASSLRGLGNTIYF | TGTGCCAGCAGCCTAAGGGGGCTCGGAAACACCATATATTTT
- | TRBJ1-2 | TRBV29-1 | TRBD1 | CSVRDRDTRNYGYTF | TGCAGCGTTCGGGACAGGGATACCAGGAACTATGGCTACACCTTC
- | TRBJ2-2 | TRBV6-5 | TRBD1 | CASSDREKRTGELFF | TGTGCCAGCAGCGACAGGGAAAAACGAACCGGGGAGCTGTTTTTT
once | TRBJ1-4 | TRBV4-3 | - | CASSQERPGLATNEKLFF | TGCGCCAGCAGCCAAGAACGGCCAGGCCTTGCAACTAATGAAAAACTGTTTTTT
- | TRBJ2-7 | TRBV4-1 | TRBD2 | CASSQELGGGPYEQYF | TGCGCCAGCAGCCAAGAATTGGGGGGAGGGCCCTACGAGCAGTACTTC
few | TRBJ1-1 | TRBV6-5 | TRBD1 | CASSPGTGRYTEAFF | TGTGCCAGCAGTCCCGGGACAGGACGGTACACTGAAGCTTTCTTT